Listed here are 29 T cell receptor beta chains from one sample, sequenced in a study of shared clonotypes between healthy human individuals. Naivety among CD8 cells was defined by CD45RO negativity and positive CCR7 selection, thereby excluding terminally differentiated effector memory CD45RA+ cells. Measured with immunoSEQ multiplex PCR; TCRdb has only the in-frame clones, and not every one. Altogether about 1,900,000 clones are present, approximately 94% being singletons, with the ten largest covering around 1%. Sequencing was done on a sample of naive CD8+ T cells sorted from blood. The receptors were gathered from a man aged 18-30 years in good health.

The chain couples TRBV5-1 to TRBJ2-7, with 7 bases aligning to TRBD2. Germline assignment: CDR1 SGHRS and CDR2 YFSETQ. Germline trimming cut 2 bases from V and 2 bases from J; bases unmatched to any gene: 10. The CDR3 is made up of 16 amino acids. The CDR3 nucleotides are TGCGCCAGCAGCTTATGGGGAGGGGAAGGGCCCTACGAGCAGTACTTC. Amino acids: CASSLWGGEGPYEQYF.

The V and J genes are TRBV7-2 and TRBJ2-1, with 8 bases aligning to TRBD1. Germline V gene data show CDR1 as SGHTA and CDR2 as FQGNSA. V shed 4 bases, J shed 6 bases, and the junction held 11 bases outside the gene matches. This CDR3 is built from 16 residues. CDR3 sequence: CASSSRPGQGPNEQFF. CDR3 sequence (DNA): TGTGCCAGCAGCTCCCGACCCGGACAGGGCCCCAATGAGCAGTTCTTC. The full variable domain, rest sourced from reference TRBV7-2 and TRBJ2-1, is GAGVSQSPSNKVTEKGKDVELRCDPISGHTALYWYRQSLGQGLEFLIYFQGNSAPDKSGLPSDRFSAERTGGSVSTLTIQRTQQEDSAVYLCASSSRPGQGPNEQFFGPGTRLTVL.

CDR3 sequence reads: CSVEDKAQYF. The CDR3 DNA sequence: TGCAGCGTTGAAGATAAGGCCCAGTACTTC. V gene TRBV29-1 combines with J gene TRBJ2-5; unclear D gene. Trimming took off 0 bases at V and 9 bases at J, with 5 bases between the two ends. The length of the CDR3 is 10 residues. Germline V lookup: CDR1 SQVTM, CDR2 ANQGSEA.

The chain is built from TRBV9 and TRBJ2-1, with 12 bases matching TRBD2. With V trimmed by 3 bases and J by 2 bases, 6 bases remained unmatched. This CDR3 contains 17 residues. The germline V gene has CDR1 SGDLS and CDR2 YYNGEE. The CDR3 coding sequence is TGTGCCAGCAGCGCGGCTAGCGGGGGGGCCCCCTACAATGAGCAGTTCTTC. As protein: CASSAASGGAPYNEQFF.

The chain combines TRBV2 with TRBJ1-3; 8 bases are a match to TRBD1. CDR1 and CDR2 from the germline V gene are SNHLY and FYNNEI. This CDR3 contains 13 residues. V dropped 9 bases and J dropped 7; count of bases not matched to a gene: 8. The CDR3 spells CASLTGESNTIYF. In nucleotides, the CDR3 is TGTGCCAGTTTGACAGGGGAGAGTAACACCATATATTTT.

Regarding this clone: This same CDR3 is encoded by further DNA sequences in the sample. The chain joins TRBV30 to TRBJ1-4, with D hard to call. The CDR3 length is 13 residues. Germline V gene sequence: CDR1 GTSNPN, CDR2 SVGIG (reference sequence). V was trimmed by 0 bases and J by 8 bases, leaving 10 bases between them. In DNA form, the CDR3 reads TGTGCCTGGAGTGTGGGATCGGGGGAAAAACTGTTTTTT. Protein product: CAWSVGSGEKLFF.

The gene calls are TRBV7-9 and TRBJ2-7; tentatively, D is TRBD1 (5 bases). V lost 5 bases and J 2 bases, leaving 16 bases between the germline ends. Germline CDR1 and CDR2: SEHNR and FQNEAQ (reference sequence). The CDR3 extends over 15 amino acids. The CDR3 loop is CASSQSTGTPYEQYF. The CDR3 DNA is TGTGCCAGCAGCCAGAGCACAGGAACCCCCTACGAGCAGTACTTC.

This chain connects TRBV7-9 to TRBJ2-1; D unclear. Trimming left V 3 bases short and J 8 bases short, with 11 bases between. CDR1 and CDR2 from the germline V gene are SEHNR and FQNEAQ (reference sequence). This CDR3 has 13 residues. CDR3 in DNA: TGTGCCAGCAGCTTTCTGGGGTCGGATGAGCAGTTCTTC. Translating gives CASSFLGSDEQFF.

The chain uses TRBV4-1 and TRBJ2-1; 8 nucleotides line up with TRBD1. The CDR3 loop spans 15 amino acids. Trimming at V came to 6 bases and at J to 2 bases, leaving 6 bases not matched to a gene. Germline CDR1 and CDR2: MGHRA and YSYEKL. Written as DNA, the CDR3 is TGCGCCAGCAGACCGGGACAGGTGACCTACAATGAGCAGTTCTTC. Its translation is CASRPGQVTYNEQFF.

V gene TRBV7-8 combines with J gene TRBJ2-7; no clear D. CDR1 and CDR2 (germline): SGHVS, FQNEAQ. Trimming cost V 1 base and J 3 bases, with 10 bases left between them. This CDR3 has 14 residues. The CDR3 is CASSLVAANYEQYF. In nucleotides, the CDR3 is TGTGCCAGCAGCTTAGTTGCGGCAAACTACGAGCAGTACTTC.

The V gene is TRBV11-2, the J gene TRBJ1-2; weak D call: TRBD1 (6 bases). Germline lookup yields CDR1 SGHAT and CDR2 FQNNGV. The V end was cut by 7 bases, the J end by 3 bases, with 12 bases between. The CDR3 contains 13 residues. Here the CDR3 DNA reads TGTGCCAGCAAGGTCTCAGGGGACTATGGCTACACCTTC. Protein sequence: CASKVSGDYGYTF.

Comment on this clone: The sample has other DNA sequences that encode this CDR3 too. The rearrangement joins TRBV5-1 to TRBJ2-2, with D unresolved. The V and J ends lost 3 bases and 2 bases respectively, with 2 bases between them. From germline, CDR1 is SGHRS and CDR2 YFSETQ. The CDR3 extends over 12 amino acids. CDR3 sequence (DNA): TGCGCCAGCAGCTCAAACACCGGGGAGCTGTTTTTT. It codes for CASSSNTGELFF.

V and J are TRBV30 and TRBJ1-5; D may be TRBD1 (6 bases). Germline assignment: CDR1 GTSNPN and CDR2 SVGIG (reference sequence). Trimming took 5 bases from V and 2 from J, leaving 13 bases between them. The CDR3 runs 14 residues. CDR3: CAWDWPGGNQPQHF. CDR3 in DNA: TGTGCCTGGGATTGGCCAGGGGGCAATCAGCCCCAGCATTTT.

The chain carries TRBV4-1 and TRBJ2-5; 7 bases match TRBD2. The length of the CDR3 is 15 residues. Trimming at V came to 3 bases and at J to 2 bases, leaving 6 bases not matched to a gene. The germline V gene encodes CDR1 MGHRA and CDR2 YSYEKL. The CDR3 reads CASSHIGGGQETQYF. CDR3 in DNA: TGCGCCAGCAGCCATATCGGCGGGGGTCAAGAGACCCAGTACTTC.

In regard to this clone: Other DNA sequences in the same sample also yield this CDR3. DNA for the CDR3: TGTGCCAGCAGTTTATTGGCAGGGCGAGAGACCCAGTACTTC. Protein product: CASSLLAGRETQYF. J is TRBJ2-5 and V is TRBV27; TRBD1 might be the D (5 bases). CDR1 is MNHEY and CDR2 is SMNVEV in the germline V gene (reference sequence). This CDR3 has 14 residues. V lost 1 base, J lost 4 bases, and 10 bases lay in between.

CDR3 in amino acids: CAFYGGSEINYGYTF. In nucleotides, the CDR3 is TGTGCCTTCTACGGGGGGAGTGAAATTAACTATGGCTACACCTTC. The chain employs TRBV30 and TRBJ1-2; TRBD1 might be the D (5 bases). Between the trimmed V and J ends, which lost 7 bases and 1 base, there was a span of 19 bases. Germline V lookup: CDR1 GTSNPN, CDR2 SVGIG (reference sequence). The CDR3 runs to 15 residues.

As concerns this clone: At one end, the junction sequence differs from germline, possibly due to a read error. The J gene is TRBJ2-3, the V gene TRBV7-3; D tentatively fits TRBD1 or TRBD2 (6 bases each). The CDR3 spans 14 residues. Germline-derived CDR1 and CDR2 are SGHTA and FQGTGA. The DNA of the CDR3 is TGTGCCAGCAGTTTAACGGGGGCAGCAGATACGCAGTATTTT. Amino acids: CASSLTGAADTQYF.

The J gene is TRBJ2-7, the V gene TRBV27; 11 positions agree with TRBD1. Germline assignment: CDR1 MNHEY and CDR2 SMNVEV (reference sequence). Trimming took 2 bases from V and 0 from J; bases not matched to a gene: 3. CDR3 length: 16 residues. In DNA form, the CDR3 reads TGTGCCAGCAGTTTACTGGGACAGGGGGTCTCCTACGAGCAGTACTTC. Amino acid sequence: CASSLLGQGVSYEQYF.

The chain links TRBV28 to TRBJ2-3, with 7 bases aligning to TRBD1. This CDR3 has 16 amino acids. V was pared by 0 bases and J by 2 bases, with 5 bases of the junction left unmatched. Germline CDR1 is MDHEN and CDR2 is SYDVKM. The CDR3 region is CASSLWGTAYTDTQYF. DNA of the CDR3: TGTGCCAGCAGTTTATGGGGGACAGCCTACACAGATACGCAGTATTTT.

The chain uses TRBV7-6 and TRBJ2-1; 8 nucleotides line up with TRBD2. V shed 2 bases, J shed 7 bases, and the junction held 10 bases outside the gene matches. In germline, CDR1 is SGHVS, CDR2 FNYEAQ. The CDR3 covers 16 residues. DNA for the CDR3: TGTGCCAGCAGCTTACCCCCCCATGGCGGGGGGAATGAGCAGTTCTTC. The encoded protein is CASSLPPHGGGNEQFF.

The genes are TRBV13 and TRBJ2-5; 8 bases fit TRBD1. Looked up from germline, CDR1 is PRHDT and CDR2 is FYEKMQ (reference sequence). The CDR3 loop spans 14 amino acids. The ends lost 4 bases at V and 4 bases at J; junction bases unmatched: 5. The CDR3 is CASSSRTGLETQYF. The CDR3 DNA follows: TGTGCCAGCAGCTCAAGGACAGGGCTAGAGACCCAGTACTTC.

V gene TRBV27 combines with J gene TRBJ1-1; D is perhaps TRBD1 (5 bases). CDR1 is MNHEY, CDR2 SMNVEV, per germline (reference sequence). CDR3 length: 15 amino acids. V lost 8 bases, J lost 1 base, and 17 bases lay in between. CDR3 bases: TGTGCCAGCGCGGTTTGGGGGACGGAGAACACTGAAGCTTTCTTT. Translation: CASAVWGTENTEAFF.

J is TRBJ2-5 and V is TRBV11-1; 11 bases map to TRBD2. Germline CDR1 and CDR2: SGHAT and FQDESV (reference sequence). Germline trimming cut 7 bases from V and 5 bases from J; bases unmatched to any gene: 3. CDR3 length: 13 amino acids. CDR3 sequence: CASTRLAGETQYF. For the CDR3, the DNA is TGTGCCAGCACCCGACTAGCGGGGGAGACCCAGTACTTC.

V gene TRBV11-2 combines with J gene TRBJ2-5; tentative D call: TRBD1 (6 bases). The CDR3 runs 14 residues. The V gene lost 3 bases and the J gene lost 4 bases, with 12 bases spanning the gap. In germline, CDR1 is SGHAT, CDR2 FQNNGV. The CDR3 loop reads CASSLSGRGETQYF. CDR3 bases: TGTGCCAGCAGCTTGTCGGGCAGGGGAGAGACCCAGTACTTC.

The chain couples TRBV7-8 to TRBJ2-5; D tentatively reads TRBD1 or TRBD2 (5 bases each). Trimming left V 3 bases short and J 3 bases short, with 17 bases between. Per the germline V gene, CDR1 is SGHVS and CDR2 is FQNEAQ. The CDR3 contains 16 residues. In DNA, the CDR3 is TGTGCCAGCAGCTTCCACCTCGAAGGGGAGAAAGAGACCCAGTACTTC. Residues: CASSFHLEGEKETQYF. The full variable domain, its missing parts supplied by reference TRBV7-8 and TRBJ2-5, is GAGVSQSPRYKVAKRGQDVALRCDPISGHVSLFWYQQALGQGPEFLTYFQNEAQLDKSGLPSDRFFAERPEGSVSTLKIQRTQQEDSAVYLCASSFHLEGEKETQYFGPGTRLLVL.

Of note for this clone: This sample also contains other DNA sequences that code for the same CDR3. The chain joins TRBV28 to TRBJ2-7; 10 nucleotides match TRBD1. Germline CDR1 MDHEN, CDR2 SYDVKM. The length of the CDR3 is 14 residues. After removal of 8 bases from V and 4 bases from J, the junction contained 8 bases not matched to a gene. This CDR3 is CASRVTGGGYEQYF. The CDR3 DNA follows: TGTGCCAGCCGGGTGACAGGGGGCGGATACGAGCAGTACTTC.

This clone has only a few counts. Here the CDR3 DNA reads TGTGCCACCAGCTCGGAACTAGCGGGAGGAGATGAGCAGTTCTTC. The encoded protein is CATSSELAGGDEQFF. This chain uses TRBV15 with TRBJ2-1, with 12 positions matching TRBD2. V gave up 5 bases and J gave up 8 bases; unmatched junction bases: 7. Germline V gene sequence: CDR1 LNHNV, CDR2 YYDKDF (reference sequence). The CDR3 runs to 15 residues.

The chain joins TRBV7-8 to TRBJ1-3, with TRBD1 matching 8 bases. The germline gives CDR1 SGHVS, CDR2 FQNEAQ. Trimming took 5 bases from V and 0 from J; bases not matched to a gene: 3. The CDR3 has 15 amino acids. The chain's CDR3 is CASSAGQASGNTIYF. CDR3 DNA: TGTGCCAGCAGCGCGGGACAGGCCTCTGGAAACACCATATATTTT.

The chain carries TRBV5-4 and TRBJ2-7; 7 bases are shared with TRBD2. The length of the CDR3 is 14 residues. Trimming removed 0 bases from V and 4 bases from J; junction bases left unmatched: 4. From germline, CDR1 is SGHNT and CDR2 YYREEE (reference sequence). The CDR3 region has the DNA TGTGCCAGCAGCTTGGGGAGCGGGGCTTACGAGCAGTACTTC. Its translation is CASSLGSGAYEQYF.